This T cell receptor beta chain was captured by sequencing in a study of early T cells in non-severe SARS-CoV-2 infection. Whole-study context: With bulk RNA from unsorted whole blood as input, sequencing yielded unpaired chains. Study results and caveats: Anti-spike CD8 specificities were favored by VDJdb matching, whose results missed private and CD4 specificities.

Unique molecular identifiers were added to individual cDNA molecules. TCRdb itself ran the 5' RACE reads through MiXCR, one entry per CDR3 protein. This repertoire shows about 64,000 distinct CDR3 sequences, 7.5% to 9% found once; its top ten account for around an eighth. About this clonotype itself: The antigen is undetermined.

The CDR3 extends over 13 amino acids. Per the germline V gene, CDR1 is SQVTM and CDR2 is ANQGSEA. V was shortened by 2 bases and J by 1 base, with 7 bases between the two germline ends. The input for sequencing was whole blood, taken at baseline. This chain joins TRBV29-1 and TRBJ2-3; the D is unclear. The TCR comes from an adult who was a healthcare worker with PCR-confirmed SARS-CoV-2 infection or an uninfected control (not recorded which). CDR3 region: CSVEISGTDTQYF. Here the CDR3 DNA reads TGCAGCGTTGAAATCTCAGGCACAGATACGCAGTATTTT.